This TCR beta chain was sequenced during a study of cytomegalovirus exposure and HLA in healthy donors. The study, taken as a whole, reports: Several of the most significant clusters were apparently associated with common viral pathogens in a later analysis.

Vbeta (60) and Jbeta (13) primers were used in the PCR. The repertoire was sequenced with immunoSEQ multiplex PCR; TCRdb's copy has only in-frame clones and lacks some. The repertoire holds roughly 120,000 clones, approximately 80% seen once, with more than 2.5% in the top ten. This clone was seen more than once but under ten times. Its antigen is unknown. Unmatched junction bases numbered 7, after V lost 5 bases and J lost 3 bases. The CDR3 spans 16 residues. Germline lookup yields CDR1 LNHDA and CDR2 SQIVND (reference sequence). The specimen sequenced was PBMCs. The receptor comes from a male donor in good health and CMV-seronegative. The chain has TRBV19 and TRBJ1-5; 10 bases are shared with TRBD1. The CDR3 spells CASSSLDRGVNQPQHF. CDR3 bases: TGTGCCAGTAGTTCTTTGGACAGGGGGGTCAATCAGCCCCAGCATTTT.